The rows below give T cell receptor beta chains drawn from one sample of a study of T-cell reconstitution after alpha-beta-depleted transplantation in children. In TCRdb, the PCR reads were re-called with MiXCR into one record per CDR3 protein. The sample has 500,000 to 600,000 distinct CDR3 sequences, approximately 30% seen once; the top ten hold 2% to 3%. Sample: PBMCs from the stem cell graft donor, taken from the stem cell graft. These TCRs come from a human donor who donated a stem cell graft to a child with aplastic anemia. The CDR3 runs from the conserved cysteine through the conserved F or W. Each record gives: V gene, clone size, J gene, D gene, CDR3 DNA, CDR3 protein. D genes are given only for firm matches. Some rows have no size entry. The others give once, few or many, or a class for an expanded clone.

TRBV27	NA	TRBJ1-6	NA	TGTGCCAGCAGTTTAGGGGCCAATTCACCCCTCCACTTT	CASSLGANSPLHF
TRBV7-3	NA	TRBJ2-7	NA	TGTGCCAGCAGCGTGTATACGACTTTAGGCGAGCAGTACTTC	CASSVYTTLGEQYF
TRBV12-3/TRBV12-4	few	TRBJ2-1	NA	TGTGCCAGCAGTCCGGACGGCAATGAGCAGTTCTTC	CASSPDGNEQFF
TRBV7-6	few	TRBJ2-2	NA	TGTGCCAGCAGCTTAAGCGTGGGCGGGGTCACCGGGGAGCTGTTTTTT	CASSLSVGGVTGELFF
TRBV20-1	NA	TRBJ1-2	NA	TGCAGTGCATATAATAACTATGGCTACACCTTC	CSAYNNYGYTF
TRBV20-1	NA	TRBJ1-2	NA	TGCAGTGGGATTATAGGGACACCTACCCATGGCTACACCTTC	CSGIIGTPTHGYTF
TRBV12-3/TRBV12-4	NA	TRBJ1-1	NA	TGTGCCAGCAGTCCTCCAGGGGTGGACACTGAAGCTTTCTTT	CASSPPGVDTEAFF
TRBV29-1	few	TRBJ2-2	NA	TGCAGCGCAAGTTTAACCTTGAGTCCCGGGGAGCTGTTTTTT	CSASLTLSPGELFF
TRBV6-5	many	TRBJ2-1	NA	TGTGCCAGCAGTTCCCTTCCGACTGTAAGCTCCTACAATGAGCAGTTCTTC	CASSSLPTVSSYNEQFF
TRBV7-2	NA	TRBJ1-4	TRBD1	TGTGCCAGCAGCTTACAGGGGGCTTCTGAAAAACTGTTTTTT	CASSLQGASEKLFF
TRBV29-1	NA	TRBJ1-1	NA	TGCAGCGTTGTGAGTGGTGAAGCTTTCTTT	CSVVSGEAFF
TRBV6-2/TRBV6-3	NA	TRBJ2-1	NA	TGTGCCAGCAGTGGCACGTCGGGCGATGAGCAGTTCTTC	CASSGTSGDEQFF
TRBV12-3/TRBV12-4	few	TRBJ2-1	TRBD2	TGTGCCAGCAACCCGGGACTACCTTTGGGTAATGAGCAGTTCTTC	CASNPGLPLGNEQFF
TRBV9	few	TRBJ2-3	TRBD2	TGTGCCAGCAGCGTAGCGGGAGGGCCGAGCACAGATACGCAGTATTTT	CASSVAGGPSTDTQYF
TRBV4-2	NA	TRBJ2-2	NA	TGTGCCAGCGGCCCCGGGACCACCGGGGAGCTGTTTTTT	CASGPGTTGELFF
TRBV10-3	few	TRBJ2-7	NA	TGTGCCATCAGAGATACAGGGACGCAGTACTTC	CAIRDTGTQYF
TRBV6-2/TRBV6-3	NA	TRBJ2-7	NA	TGTGCCACCGCGGACTACGAGCAGTACTTC	CATADYEQYF
TRBV5-1	many	TRBJ2-1	TRBD1	TGCGCCAGCAGCCTCGGACAGGGGTCCTACAATGAGCAGTTCTTC	CASSLGQGSYNEQFF
TRBV4-2	few	TRBJ1-4	NA	TGTGCCAGCACGGACGGTCCTAATGAAAAACTGTTTTTT	CASTDGPNEKLFF
TRBV15	few	TRBJ1-2	NA	TGTGCCACCAGCAGAGATCGCGCTAACTATGGCTACACCTTC	CATSRDRANYGYTF
TRBV10-3	few	TRBJ1-1	NA	TGTGCCATGGGGCCGTCGGATGGGGGGGGGAACACTGAAGCTTTCTTT	CAMGPSDGGGNTEAFF
TRBV12-3/TRBV12-4	NA	TRBJ2-5	TRBD2	TGTGCCAGCAGTTTAGCTATCAACGCGGGAGTTGAGACCCAGTACTTC	CASSLAINAGVETQYF
TRBV20-1	few	TRBJ1-1	NA	TGCAGTGCTAGAGATAAGATGAACACTGAAGCTTTCTTT	CSARDKMNTEAFF
TRBV20-1	NA	TRBJ2-3	TRBD2	TGCAGTGCTTACCCGGGACTAGCGGATCCCTCGGGCACAGATACGCAGTATTTT	CSAYPGLADPSGTDTQYF
TRBV10-3	NA	TRBJ2-3	NA	TGTGCCATCGGCGGAAACACAGATACGCAGTATTTT	CAIGGNTDTQYF
TRBV18	few	TRBJ1-1	TRBD1	TGTGCCAGCTCACCGGGGGACAGGGAGAACACTGAAGCTTTCTTT	CASSPGDRENTEAFF
TRBV5-1	few	TRBJ1-1	NA	TGCGCCAGCAGAACGGGCTCAGTGAACACTGAAGCTTTCTTT	CASRTGSVNTEAFF